These T cell receptor beta chains were read from a single sample in a study of T-cell memory formation after mild COVID-19. One entry per CDR3 protein, called by TCRdb with MiXCR from the 5' RACE reads. The sample lists approximately 300,000 distinct CDR3 sequences; less than 20% were seen once. The sequenced sample was PBMCs or a T cell subset sorted from them (not recorded which). These receptors were collected from a man between 18 and 35 years old who had mild COVID-19 (a few samples of this study predate the infection). Cell type and time point are not known. Each CDR3 is given with its conserved first and last residue. The order of the fields is clone size, V gene, J gene, D gene, CDR3 DNA, CDR3 protein. A D gene is named only where the DNA matches it firmly. Clone size is stated in some rows and not others, as once, few, many or a class when expanded.

abundance: few
v_gene: TRBV7-2
j_gene: TRBJ2-3
d_gene: TRBD2
CDR3nt: TGTGCCAGCAGAACCGGGACTAGCGAGGGAGATACGCAGTATTTT
CDR3aa: CASRTGTSEGDTQYF

abundance: NA
v_gene: TRBV6-6
j_gene: TRBJ1-2
d_gene: NA
CDR3nt: TGTGCCAGCAGTTCTGCGGGTAACTATGGCTACACCTTC
CDR3aa: CASSSAGNYGYTF

abundance: NA
v_gene: TRBV25-1
j_gene: TRBJ2-3
d_gene: NA
CDR3nt: TGTGCCAGCAGTGAATATGATACGCAGTATTTT
CDR3aa: CASSEYDTQYF

abundance: many
v_gene: TRBV7-7
j_gene: TRBJ2-5
d_gene: TRBD2
CDR3nt: TGTGCCAGCAGTTCCGGGGGGGAAGAGACCCAGTACTTC
CDR3aa: CASSSGGEETQYF

abundance: NA
v_gene: TRBV18
j_gene: TRBJ1-1
d_gene: NA
CDR3nt: TGTGCCAGCTCACCAGAGTTCACTGAAGCTTTCTTT
CDR3aa: CASSPEFTEAFF

abundance: few
v_gene: TRBV18
j_gene: TRBJ1-5
d_gene: TRBD1
CDR3nt: TGTGCCAGCTCACCATCGCCAGGGGGTAATCAGCCCCAGCATTTT
CDR3aa: CASSPSPGGNQPQHF

abundance: NA
v_gene: TRBV6-6
j_gene: TRBJ2-5
d_gene: NA
CDR3nt: TGTGCCAGCACTAGGATGGCGGGGACGGAGACCCAGTACTTC
CDR3aa: CASTRMAGTETQYF

abundance: few
v_gene: TRBV4-1
j_gene: TRBJ2-5
d_gene: NA
CDR3nt: TGCGCCAGCAGCCAAGTTACAGTAGGCCAAGAGACCCAGTACTTC
CDR3aa: CASSQVTVGQETQYF

abundance: NA
v_gene: TRBV5-6
j_gene: TRBJ1-4
d_gene: TRBD1
CDR3nt: TGTGCCAGCAGCTTGGTCGGGACAGGGGATGAAAAACTGTTTTTT
CDR3aa: CASSLVGTGDEKLFF

abundance: few
v_gene: TRBV11-2
j_gene: TRBJ2-5
d_gene: NA
CDR3nt: TGTGCCAGCAGCTTAGCTACAGGGCCGTGGGAGACCCAGTACTTC
CDR3aa: CASSLATGPWETQYF

abundance: NA
v_gene: TRBV5-6
j_gene: TRBJ2-2
d_gene: NA
CDR3nt: TGTGCCAGCAGCCCTGACAGTAACACCGGGGAGCGGTTTTTT
CDR3aa: CASSPDSNTGERFF

abundance: many
v_gene: TRBV7-2
j_gene: TRBJ2-7
d_gene: TRBD2
CDR3nt: TGTGCCAGCAGCCGTGAACGGGGACTAGCGGGCCCGGGGGAGCAGTACTTC
CDR3aa: CASSRERGLAGPGEQYF

abundance: few
v_gene: TRBV20-1
j_gene: TRBJ2-7
d_gene: NA
CDR3nt: TGCAGTGCTAGTTCAGGCTCACCGAGCTCCTACGAGCAGTACTTC
CDR3aa: CSASSGSPSSYEQYF

abundance: NA
v_gene: TRBV20-1
j_gene: TRBJ2-3
d_gene: NA
CDR3nt: TGCAGTGCTAGAGATCCGAGGGCGGCCCCAGATACGCAGTATTTT
CDR3aa: CSARDPRAAPDTQYF

abundance: many
v_gene: TRBV5-1
j_gene: TRBJ2-7
d_gene: NA
CDR3nt: TGCGCCAGCAGCTTGAGTAGCATCACCTACGAGCAGTACTTC
CDR3aa: CASSLSSITYEQYF

abundance: NA
v_gene: TRBV7-6
j_gene: TRBJ2-7
d_gene: NA
CDR3nt: TGTGCCAGCAGCTTACGGGGGTTGGCCTACGAGCAGTACTTC
CDR3aa: CASSLRGLAYEQYF

abundance: NA
v_gene: TRBV2
j_gene: TRBJ1-1
d_gene: NA
CDR3nt: TGTGCCAGCAGAACGGGGGGAGGGGAAGCTTTCTTT
CDR3aa: CASRTGGGEAFF

abundance: few
v_gene: TRBV28
j_gene: TRBJ2-1
d_gene: NA
CDR3nt: TGTGCCAGCAGTCCAGAGTCCTACTACAATGAGCAGTTCTTC
CDR3aa: CASSPESYYNEQFF

abundance: few
v_gene: TRBV27
j_gene: TRBJ1-2
d_gene: NA
CDR3nt: TGTGCCAGCAGTTCACTTCAGGGCTACTATGGCTACACCTTC
CDR3aa: CASSSLQGYYGYTF

abundance: few
v_gene: TRBV7-2
j_gene: TRBJ2-5
d_gene: NA
CDR3nt: TGTGCCAGCAGCGGCCGGGTCCAAGAGACCCAGTACTTC
CDR3aa: CASSGRVQETQYF

abundance: NA
v_gene: TRBV5-1
j_gene: TRBJ1-6
d_gene: TRBD1
CDR3nt: TGCGCCAGCACCACTAGGACAGGGGGAACACCCCTCCACTTT
CDR3aa: CASTTRTGGTPLHF

abundance: NA
v_gene: TRBV20-1
j_gene: TRBJ2-3
d_gene: NA
CDR3nt: TGCAGTGCTGCGGCGAGCACAGATACGCAGTATTTT
CDR3aa: CSAAASTDTQYF

abundance: few
v_gene: TRBV5-1
j_gene: TRBJ1-1
d_gene: NA
CDR3nt: TGCGCCAGCAGCTTGGGGGCCAGGCTGGGGACTGAAGCTTTCTTT
CDR3aa: CASSLGARLGTEAFF

abundance: many
v_gene: TRBV11-3
j_gene: TRBJ2-2
d_gene: NA
CDR3nt: TGTGCCAGCAGCTTGGACATCAACACCGGGGAGCTGTTTTTT
CDR3aa: CASSLDINTGELFF

abundance: NA
v_gene: TRBV11-2
j_gene: TRBJ1-2
d_gene: NA
CDR3nt: TGTGCCAGCAGCTTATCGGGGTTGGCGGGATACTACACCTTC
CDR3aa: CASSLSGLAGYYTF

abundance: few
v_gene: TRBV6-1
j_gene: TRBJ1-5
d_gene: NA
CDR3nt: TGTGCCAGCAGCGTTATGTCGGGACTCAATCAGCCCCAGCATTTT
CDR3aa: CASSVMSGLNQPQHF

abundance: NA
v_gene: TRBV7-6
j_gene: TRBJ2-1
d_gene: NA
CDR3nt: TGTGCCAGCAGCATCCCGGGACCCAATGAGCAGTTCTTC
CDR3aa: CASSIPGPNEQFF

abundance: few
v_gene: TRBV6-5
j_gene: TRBJ2-5
d_gene: TRBD2
CDR3nt: TGTGCCAGCGGTCAACTAGCGGGGGGGCCGGGAGAGACCCAGTACTTC
CDR3aa: CASGQLAGGPGETQYF

abundance: NA
v_gene: TRBV29-1
j_gene: TRBJ2-7
d_gene: NA
CDR3nt: TGCAGCGTTGAACAGGGTTCGGGCTACGAGCAGTACTTC
CDR3aa: CSVEQGSGYEQYF

abundance: few
v_gene: TRBV2
j_gene: TRBJ2-6
d_gene: NA
CDR3nt: TGTGCCAGCAGTAAAGAGGCTGGGGCCAACGTCCTGACTTTC
CDR3aa: CASSKEAGANVLTF

abundance: NA
v_gene: TRBV7-9
j_gene: TRBJ1-3
d_gene: NA
CDR3nt: TGTGCCAGCAGACCAGACGGGGGCTCTGGAAACACCATATATTTT
CDR3aa: CASRPDGGSGNTIYF

abundance: few
v_gene: TRBV7-2
j_gene: TRBJ2-3
d_gene: NA
CDR3nt: TGTGCCAGCAGCTTAGTATCGGGAAATACGCAGTATTTT
CDR3aa: CASSLVSGNTQYF

abundance: few
v_gene: TRBV28
j_gene: TRBJ2-2
d_gene: NA
CDR3nt: TGTGCCAGCAGTTCGGGGATCACCGGGGAGCTGTTTTTT
CDR3aa: CASSSGITGELFF

abundance: few
v_gene: TRBV18
j_gene: TRBJ1-3
d_gene: NA
CDR3nt: TGTGCCAGCTCTCAAGACAGCCCACCTGGAAACACCATATATTTT
CDR3aa: CASSQDSPPGNTIYF

abundance: NA
v_gene: TRBV4-1
j_gene: TRBJ2-7
d_gene: NA
CDR3nt: TGCGCCAGCAGCCAAGTTGGGGGCAGGAGCTCCTACGAGCAGTACTTC
CDR3aa: CASSQVGGRSSYEQYF

abundance: NA
v_gene: TRBV7-9
j_gene: TRBJ2-7
d_gene: NA
CDR3nt: TGTGCCAGCAGCTTATTCACAGACAGCTACGAGCAGTACTTC
CDR3aa: CASSLFTDSYEQYF

abundance: NA
v_gene: TRBV12-3/TRBV12-4
j_gene: TRBJ2-1
d_gene: NA
CDR3nt: TGTGCCAGCATCATGGGTGATGGGCCATACAATGAGCAGTTCTTC
CDR3aa: CASIMGDGPYNEQFF

abundance: NA
v_gene: TRBV12-3/TRBV12-4
j_gene: TRBJ1-6
d_gene: TRBD1
CDR3nt: TGTGCCAGCAGTGGCGCAGGGGGGGATTCACCCCTCCACTTT
CDR3aa: CASSGAGGDSPLHF

abundance: NA
v_gene: TRBV7-2
j_gene: TRBJ2-7
d_gene: NA
CDR3nt: TGTGCCAGCAGCCCCTATTTAGGTCCAGGCTACGAGCAGTACTTC
CDR3aa: CASSPYLGPGYEQYF

abundance: NA
v_gene: TRBV12-3/TRBV12-4
j_gene: TRBJ2-7
d_gene: NA
CDR3nt: TGTGCCAGCAGTTTCTGGGACTACGAGCAGTACTTC
CDR3aa: CASSFWDYEQYF

abundance: few
v_gene: TRBV7-8
j_gene: TRBJ2-5
d_gene: NA
CDR3nt: TGTGCCAGCAGCTTAGGGGCAGTGGAGACCCAGTACTTC
CDR3aa: CASSLGAVETQYF

abundance: few
v_gene: TRBV5-1
j_gene: TRBJ1-4
d_gene: TRBD1
CDR3nt: TGCGCCAGCAGCGCCCCGGGACAGAGTGAAAAACTGTTTTTT
CDR3aa: CASSAPGQSEKLFF

abundance: few
v_gene: TRBV4-2
j_gene: TRBJ2-7
d_gene: NA
CDR3nt: TGTGCCAGCAGCCAAGAGATCGTACTCTACGAGCAGTACTTC
CDR3aa: CASSQEIVLYEQYF